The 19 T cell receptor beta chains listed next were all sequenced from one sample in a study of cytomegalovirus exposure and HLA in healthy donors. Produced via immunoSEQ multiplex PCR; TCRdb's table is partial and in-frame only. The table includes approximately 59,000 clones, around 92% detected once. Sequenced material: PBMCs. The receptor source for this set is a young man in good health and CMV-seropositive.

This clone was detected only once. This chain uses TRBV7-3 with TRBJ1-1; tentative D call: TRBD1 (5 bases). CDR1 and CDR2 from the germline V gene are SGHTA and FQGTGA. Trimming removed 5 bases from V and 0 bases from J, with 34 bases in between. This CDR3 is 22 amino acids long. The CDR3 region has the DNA TGTGCCAGCAGCAAAAGGGGTAGTGGTGGGCAGGCGACCCCCCACATGAACACTGAAGCTTTCTTT. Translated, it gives CASSKRGSGGQATPHMNTEAFF. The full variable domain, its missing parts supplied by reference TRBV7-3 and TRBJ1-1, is GAGVSQTPSNKVTEKGKYVELRCDPISGHTALYWYRQSLGQGPEFLIYFQGTGAADDSGLPNDRFFAVRPEGSVSTLKIQRTERGDSAVYLCASSKRGSGGQATPHMNTEAFFGQGTRLTVV.

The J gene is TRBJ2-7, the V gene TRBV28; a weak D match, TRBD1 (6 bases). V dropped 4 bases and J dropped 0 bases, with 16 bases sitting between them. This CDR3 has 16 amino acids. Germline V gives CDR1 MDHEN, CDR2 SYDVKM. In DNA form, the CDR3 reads TGTGCCAGCAGTTCCGGCCGGGACACAATCTCCTACGAGCAGTACTTC. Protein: CASSSGRDTISYEQYF.

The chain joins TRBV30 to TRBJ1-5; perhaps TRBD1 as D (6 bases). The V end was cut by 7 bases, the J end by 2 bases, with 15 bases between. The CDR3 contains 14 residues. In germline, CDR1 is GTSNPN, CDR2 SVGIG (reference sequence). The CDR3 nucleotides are TGTGCCTTTGAAACGGGGGGCGGCAATCAGCCCCAGCATTTT. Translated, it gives CAFETGGGNQPQHF.

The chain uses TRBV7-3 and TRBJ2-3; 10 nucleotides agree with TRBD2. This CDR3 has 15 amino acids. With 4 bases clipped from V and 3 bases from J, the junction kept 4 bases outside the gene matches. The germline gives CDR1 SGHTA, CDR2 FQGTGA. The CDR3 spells CASSSLAGVTDTQYF. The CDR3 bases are TGTGCCAGCAGCTCCCTAGCGGGAGTAACAGATACGCAGTATTTT.

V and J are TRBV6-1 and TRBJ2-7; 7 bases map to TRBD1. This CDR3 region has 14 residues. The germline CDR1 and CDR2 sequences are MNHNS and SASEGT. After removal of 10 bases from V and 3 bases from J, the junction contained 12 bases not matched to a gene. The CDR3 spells CAILGQYLSYEQYF. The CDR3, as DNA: TGTGCCATACTGGGACAGTACCTTAGCTACGAGCAGTACTTC.

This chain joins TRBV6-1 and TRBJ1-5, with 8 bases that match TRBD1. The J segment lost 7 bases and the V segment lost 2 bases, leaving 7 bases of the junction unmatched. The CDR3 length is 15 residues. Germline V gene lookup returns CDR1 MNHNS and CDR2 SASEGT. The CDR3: CASSEIGQGGQPQHF. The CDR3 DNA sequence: TGTGCCAGCAGTGAAATCGGACAGGGAGGGCAGCCCCAGCATTTT.

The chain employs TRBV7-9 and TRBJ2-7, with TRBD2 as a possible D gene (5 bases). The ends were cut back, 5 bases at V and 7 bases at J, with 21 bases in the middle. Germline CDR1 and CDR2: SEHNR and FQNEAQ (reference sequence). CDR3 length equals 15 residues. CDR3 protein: CASSRAGQTSGEQYF. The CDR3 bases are TGTGCCAGCAGCCGTGCCGGCCAAACGTCGGGGGAGCAGTACTTC.

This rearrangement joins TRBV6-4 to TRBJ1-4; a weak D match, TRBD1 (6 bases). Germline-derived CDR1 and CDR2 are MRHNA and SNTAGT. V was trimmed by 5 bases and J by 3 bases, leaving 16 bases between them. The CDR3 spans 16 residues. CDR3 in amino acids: CASSFPGGSANEKLFF. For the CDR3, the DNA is TGTGCCAGCAGTTTTCCGGGGGGCTCAGCTAATGAAAAACTGTTTTTT.

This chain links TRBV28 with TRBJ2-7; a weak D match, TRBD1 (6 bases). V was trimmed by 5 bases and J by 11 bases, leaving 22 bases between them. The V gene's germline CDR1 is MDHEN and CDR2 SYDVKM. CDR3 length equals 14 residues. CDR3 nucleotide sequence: TGTGCCAGCAGTCAGGGACCAGGGCAGGGGAGAAAGTACTTC. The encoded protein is CASSQGPGQGRKYF.

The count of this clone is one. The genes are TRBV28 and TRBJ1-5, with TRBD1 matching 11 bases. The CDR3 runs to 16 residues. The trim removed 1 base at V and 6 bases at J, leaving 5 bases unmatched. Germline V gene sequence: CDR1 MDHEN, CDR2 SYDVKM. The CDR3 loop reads CASSLLGTGGGQPQHF. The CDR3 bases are TGTGCCAGCAGTTTATTAGGGACAGGGGGAGGTCAGCCCCAGCATTTT.

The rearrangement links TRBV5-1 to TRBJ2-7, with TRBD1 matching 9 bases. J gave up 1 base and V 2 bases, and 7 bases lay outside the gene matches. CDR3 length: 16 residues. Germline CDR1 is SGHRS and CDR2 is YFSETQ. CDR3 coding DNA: TGCGCCAGCAGCTTAGAAGGGACAGGGTCTTCCTACGAGCAGTACTTC. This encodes CASSLEGTGSSYEQYF.

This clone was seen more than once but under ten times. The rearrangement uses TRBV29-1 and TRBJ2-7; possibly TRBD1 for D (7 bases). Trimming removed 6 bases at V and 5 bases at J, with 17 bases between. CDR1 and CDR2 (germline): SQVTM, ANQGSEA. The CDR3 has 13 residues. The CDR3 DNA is TGCAGCGTGGGGTTGACAGGGAGGAACGAGCAGTACTTC. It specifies CSVGLTGRNEQYF.

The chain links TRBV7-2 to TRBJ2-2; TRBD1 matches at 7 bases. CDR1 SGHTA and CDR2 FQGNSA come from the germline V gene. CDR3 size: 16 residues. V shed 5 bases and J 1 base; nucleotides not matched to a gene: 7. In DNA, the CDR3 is TGTGCCAGCAGCGGCCGACAGGGACGGAACACCGGGGAGCTGTTTTTT. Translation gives CASSGRQGRNTGELFF.

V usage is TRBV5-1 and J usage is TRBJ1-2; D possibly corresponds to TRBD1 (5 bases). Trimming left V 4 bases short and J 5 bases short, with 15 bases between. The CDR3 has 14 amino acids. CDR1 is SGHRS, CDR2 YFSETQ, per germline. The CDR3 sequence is CASSPRRQGYGYTF. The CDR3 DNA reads TGCGCCAGCAGCCCCCGGCGGCAGGGTTATGGCTACACCTTC.

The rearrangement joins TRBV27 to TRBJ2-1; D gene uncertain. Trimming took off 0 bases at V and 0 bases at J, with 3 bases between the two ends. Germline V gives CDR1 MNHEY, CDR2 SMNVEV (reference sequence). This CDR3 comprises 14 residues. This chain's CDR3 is CASSLSYSYNEQFF. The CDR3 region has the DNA TGTGCCAGCAGTTTATCTTACTCCTACAATGAGCAGTTCTTC.

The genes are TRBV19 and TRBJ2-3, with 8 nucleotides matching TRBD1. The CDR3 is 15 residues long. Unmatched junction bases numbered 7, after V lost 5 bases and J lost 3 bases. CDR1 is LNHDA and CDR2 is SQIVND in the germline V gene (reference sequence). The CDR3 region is CASSDTGGITDTQYF. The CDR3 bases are TGTGCCAGTAGTGACACAGGGGGTATTACAGATACGCAGTATTTT.

CDR3 region: CASGSSLAGGLDEQFF. Written as DNA, the CDR3 is TGTGCTAGTGGTTCGTCACTAGCGGGAGGACTCGATGAGCAGTTCTTC. The chain uses TRBV12-5 and TRBJ2-1, with 12 bases fitting TRBD2. This CDR3 is 16 amino acids long. The germline V gene encodes CDR1 LGHNT and CDR2 FRNRAP. The trim removed 4 bases at V and 8 bases at J, leaving 9 bases unmatched.

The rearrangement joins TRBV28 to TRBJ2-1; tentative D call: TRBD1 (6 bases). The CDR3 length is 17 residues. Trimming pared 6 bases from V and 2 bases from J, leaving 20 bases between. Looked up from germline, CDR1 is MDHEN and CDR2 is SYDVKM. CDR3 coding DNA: TGTGCCAGCAGCCCCGCGCGGCAGGGGATTACCTACAATGAGCAGTTCTTC. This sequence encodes CASSPARQGITYNEQFF.

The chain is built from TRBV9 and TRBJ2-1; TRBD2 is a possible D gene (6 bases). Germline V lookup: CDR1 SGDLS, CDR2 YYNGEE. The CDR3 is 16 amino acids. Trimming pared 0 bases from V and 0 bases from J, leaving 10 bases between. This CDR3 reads CASSVGSGNSYNEQFF. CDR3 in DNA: TGTGCCAGCAGCGTAGGTAGCGGTAACTCCTACAATGAGCAGTTCTTC.